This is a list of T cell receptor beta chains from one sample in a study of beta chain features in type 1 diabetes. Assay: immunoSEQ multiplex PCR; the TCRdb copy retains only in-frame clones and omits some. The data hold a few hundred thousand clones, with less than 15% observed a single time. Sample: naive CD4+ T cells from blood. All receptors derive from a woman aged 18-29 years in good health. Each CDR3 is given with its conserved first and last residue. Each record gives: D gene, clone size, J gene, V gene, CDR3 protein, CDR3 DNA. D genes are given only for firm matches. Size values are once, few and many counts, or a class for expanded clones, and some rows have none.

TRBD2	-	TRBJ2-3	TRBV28	CASSPLGLPSTDTQYF	TGTGCCAGCAGTCCGCTGGGACTACCTAGCACAGATACGCAGTATTTT
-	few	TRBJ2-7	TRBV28	CASSPSGETAYEQYF	TGTGCCAGCAGCCCCTCGGGGGAAACTGCCTACGAGCAGTACTTC
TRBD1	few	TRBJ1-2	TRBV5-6	CASSFDREQTF	TGTGCCAGCAGCTTCGACAGGGAGCAGACCTTC
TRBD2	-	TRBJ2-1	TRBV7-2	CASSYSGGSYNEQFF	TGTGCCAGCAGCTATAGCGGGGGCTCCTACAATGAGCAGTTCTTC
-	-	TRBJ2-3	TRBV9	CASSVGSSPDTQYF	TGTGCCAGCAGCGTAGGTAGTAGTCCAGATACGCAGTATTTT
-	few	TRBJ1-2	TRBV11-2	CASSRDRTNYGYTF	TGTGCCAGCAGCCGCGACAGAACCAACTATGGCTACACCTTC
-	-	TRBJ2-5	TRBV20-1	CSASSRETQYF	TGCAGTGCTAGTTCCCGGGAGACCCAGTACTTC
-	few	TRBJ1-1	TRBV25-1	CASSLITEAFF	TGTGCCAGCAGTCTAATCACTGAAGCTTTCTTT
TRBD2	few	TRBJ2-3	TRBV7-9	CASSKGTSAYTDTQYF	TGTGCCAGCAGCAAAGGGACTAGCGCTTACACAGATACGCAGTATTTT
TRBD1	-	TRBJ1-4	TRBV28	CASSSGTGASTNEKLFF	TGTGCCAGCAGTTCCGGGACAGGGGCATCGACTAATGAAAAACTGTTTTTT
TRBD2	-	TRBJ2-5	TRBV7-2	CASSSQIAGGFKETQYF	TGTGCCAGCAGCTCACAAATAGCGGGAGGATTTAAAGAGACCCAGTACTTC
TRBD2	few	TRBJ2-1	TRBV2	CASKRLAGVINEQFF	TGTGCCAGCAAACGACTAGCGGGAGTCATCAATGAGCAGTTCTTC
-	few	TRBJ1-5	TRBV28	CASIQGGGQEPQHF	TGTGCCAGCATCCAAGGGGGGGGGCAAGAGCCCCAGCATTTT
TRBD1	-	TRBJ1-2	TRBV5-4	CASSYGQEKYTF	TGTGCCAGCAGCTACGGACAGGAAAAATACACCTTC
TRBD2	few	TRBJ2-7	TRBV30	CAWGKYGTSGKAEEQYF	TGTGCCTGGGGGAAATACGGGACTAGCGGGAAGGCTGAAGAGCAGTACTTC
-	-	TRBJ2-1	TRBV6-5	CASTPMASSNEQFF	TGTGCCAGCACCCCGATGGCTAGCAGCAATGAGCAGTTCTTC
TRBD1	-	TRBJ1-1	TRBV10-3	CAISGTRTGDTEAFF	TGTGCCATCAGTGGTACTCGGACAGGAGACACTGAAGCTTTCTTT
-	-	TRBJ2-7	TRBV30	CAWSLGTYEQYF	TGTGCCTGGAGTCTCGGGACCTACGAGCAGTACTTC
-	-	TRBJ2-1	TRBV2	CASNGDSYNEQFF	TGTGCCAGCAACGGAGACAGCTACAATGAGCAGTTCTTC
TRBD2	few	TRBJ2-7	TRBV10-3	CAISGLAAHEQYF	TGTGCCATCAGTGGCCTAGCGGCTCACGAGCAGTACTTC
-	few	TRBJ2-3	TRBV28	CASSGDRSQYF	TGTGCCAGCAGTGGTGACAGGTCGCAGTATTTT
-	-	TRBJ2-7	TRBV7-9	CASSLPGVGYEQYF	TGTGCCAGCAGCTTACCAGGGGTGGGTTACGAGCAGTACTTC
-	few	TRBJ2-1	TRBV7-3	CASSLITSFRNEQFF	TGTGCCAGCAGCTTAATAACTAGCTTTCGAAATGAGCAGTTCTTC
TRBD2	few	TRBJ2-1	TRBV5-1	CASSPTSGGNNEQFF	TGCGCCAGCAGCCCGACTAGCGGAGGGAACAATGAGCAGTTCTTC
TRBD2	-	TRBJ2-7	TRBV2	CASSDERGITYEQYF	TGTGCCAGCAGTGATGAGCGGGGGATTACCTACGAGCAGTACTTC
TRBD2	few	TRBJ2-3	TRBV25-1	CASGLAGGSDTQYF	TGTGCCAGCGGACTAGCGGGAGGTTCCGATACGCAGTATTTT
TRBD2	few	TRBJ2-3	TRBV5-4	CASSLRTSGTDTQYF	TGTGCCAGCAGCTTAAGGACTAGCGGGACAGATACGCAGTATTTT
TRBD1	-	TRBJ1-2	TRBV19	CASSLRQGLLAF	TGTGCCAGTAGTCTCAGACAGGGGCTCCTCGCCTTC
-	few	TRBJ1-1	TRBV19	CASSIAGLNTEAFF	TGTGCCAGTAGTATAGCAGGCCTGAACACTGAAGCTTTCTTT
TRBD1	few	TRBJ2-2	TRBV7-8	CASSPRDRGITGELFF	TGTGCCAGCAGCCCCAGGGACAGGGGGATCACCGGGGAGCTGTTTTTT
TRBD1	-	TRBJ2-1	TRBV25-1	CASSESGTGGNEQFF	TGTGCCAGCAGTGAATCCGGGACAGGGGGAAATGAGCAGTTCTTC
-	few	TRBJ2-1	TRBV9	CASSSRSGVNEQFF	TGTGCCAGCAGCTCTCGTTCGGGGGTTAATGAGCAGTTCTTC
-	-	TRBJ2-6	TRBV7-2	CASSLTRAGANVLTF	TGTGCCAGCAGCTTAACCAGGGCTGGGGCCAACGTCCTGACTTTC
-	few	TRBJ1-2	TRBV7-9	CATSQDSRGYTF	TGTGCCACCAGCCAGGACAGCCGTGGCTACACCTTC
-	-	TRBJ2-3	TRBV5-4	CASKSGVPDTQYF	TGTGCCAGCAAATCAGGGGTGCCAGATACGCAGTATTTT
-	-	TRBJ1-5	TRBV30	CAWSRQRYQPQHF	TGTGCCTGGAGTAGACAGAGATATCAGCCCCAGCATTTT
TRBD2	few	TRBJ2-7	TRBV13	CASSLGLAGPSSYEQYF	TGTGCCAGCAGCTTAGGGTTAGCGGGCCCATCGTCCTACGAGCAGTACTTC
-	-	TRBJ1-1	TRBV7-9	CASSSSGRDTEAFF	TGTGCCAGCAGCTCCTCAGGGAGGGACACTGAAGCTTTCTTT
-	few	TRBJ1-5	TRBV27	CASSFRPGGQPQHF	TGTGCCAGCAGTTTCCGTCCGGGAGGTCAGCCCCAGCATTTT
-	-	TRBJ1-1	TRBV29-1	CSVALLNRNTEAFF	TGCAGCGTCGCCTTACTAAATCGGAACACTGAAGCTTTCTTT
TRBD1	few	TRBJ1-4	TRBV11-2	CASSQGQLNEKLFF	TGTGCCAGCAGCCAGGGACAGCTAAATGAAAAACTGTTTTTT
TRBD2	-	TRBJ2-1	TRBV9	CASSVTSGSSYNEQFF	TGTGCCAGCAGCGTTACTAGCGGAAGCTCCTACAATGAGCAGTTCTTC
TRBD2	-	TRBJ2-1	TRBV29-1	CSSERGNYNEQFF	TGCAGCTCTGAGCGGGGAAACTACAATGAGCAGTTCTTC
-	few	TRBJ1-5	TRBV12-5	CASGADTGLNQPQHF	TGTGCTAGTGGTGCCGACACAGGGCTCAATCAGCCCCAGCATTTT
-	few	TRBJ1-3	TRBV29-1	CSVSPGGSGNTIYF	TGCAGCGTCTCCCCGGGGGGCTCTGGAAACACCATATATTTT
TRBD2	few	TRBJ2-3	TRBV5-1	CASSLSGSSGGYTDTQYF	TGCGCCAGCAGCTTGTCTGGCTCTAGCGGGGGTTACACAGATACGCAGTATTTT
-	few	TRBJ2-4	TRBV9	CASSVGSQGRNIQYF	TGTGCCAGCAGCGTAGGGTCGCAGGGGAGAAACATTCAGTACTTC
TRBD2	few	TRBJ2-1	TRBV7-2	CASSPSTSGRNEQFF	TGTGCCAGCAGCCCCTCGACTAGCGGGAGGAATGAGCAGTTCTTC
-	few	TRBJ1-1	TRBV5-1	CASSLMNGGDTEAFF	TGCGCCAGCAGCTTGATGAACGGGGGAGACACTGAAGCTTTCTTT
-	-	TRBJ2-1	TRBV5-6	CASSSRGAKGYNEQFF	TGTGCCAGCAGCTCCCGGGGGGCTAAGGGCTACAATGAGCAGTTCTTC
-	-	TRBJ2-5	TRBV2	CASSEMTGRGETQYF	TGTGCCAGCAGCGAGATGACAGGCAGAGGAGAGACCCAGTACTTC
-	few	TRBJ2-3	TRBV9	CASSVSGNPPGQPFF	TGTGCCAGCAGCGTTAGCGGCAACCCCCCCGGCCAGCCCTTTTTT
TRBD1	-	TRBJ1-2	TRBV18	CASSPLPPRRGQGPTNYGYTF	TGTGCCAGCTCACCACTTCCCCCCCGGAGGGGACAGGGGCCAACTAACTATGGCTACACCTTC
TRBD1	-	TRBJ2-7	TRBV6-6	CASSWDRLPSEQYF	TGTGCCAGCAGTTGGGACAGGCTCCCCTCCGAGCAGTACTTC
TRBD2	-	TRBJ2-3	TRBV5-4	CASSPGGGGRNTDTQYF	TGTGCCAGCAGCCCGGGAGGGGGGGGCCGGAACACAGATACGCAGTATTTT
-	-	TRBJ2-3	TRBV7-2	CASSLLADRATDTQYF	TGTGCCAGCAGCTTGTTAGCGGATAGGGCTACAGATACGCAGTATTTT
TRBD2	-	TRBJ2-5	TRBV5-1	CASSPGGEETQYF	TGCGCCAGCAGCCCGGGAGGGGAAGAGACCCAGTACTTC